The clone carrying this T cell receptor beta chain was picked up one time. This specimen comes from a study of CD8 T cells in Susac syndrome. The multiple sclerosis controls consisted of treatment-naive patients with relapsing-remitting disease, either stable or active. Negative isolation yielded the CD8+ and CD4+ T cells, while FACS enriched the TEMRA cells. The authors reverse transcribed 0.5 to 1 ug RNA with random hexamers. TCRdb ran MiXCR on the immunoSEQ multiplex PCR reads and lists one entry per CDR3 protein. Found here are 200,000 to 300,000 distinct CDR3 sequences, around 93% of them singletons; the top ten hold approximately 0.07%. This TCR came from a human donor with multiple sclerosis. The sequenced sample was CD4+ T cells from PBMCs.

The CDR3 DNA reads TGCAGTGTCGGCGGGACAGGACCCTACGAGCAGTACGTC. Its translation is CSVGGTGPYEQYV. The rearrangement links TRBV20-1 to TRBJ2-7, with TRBD1 matching 8 bases. CDR3 length equals 13 residues. Germline-derived CDR1 and CDR2 are DFQATT and SNEGSKA (reference sequence). The J segment lost 2 bases and the V segment lost 7 bases, leaving 7 bases of the junction unmatched.